One and the same sample provided the 8 T cell receptor beta chains below, sequenced in a study of blood T cell repertoires in COVID-19. Method: immunoSEQ multiplex PCR; TCRdb's copy keeps in-frame clones and lacks some. This sample carries roughly 450,000 clones, 90% of them seen once, and the ten largest clones take 0.6%. Input material: PBMCs or T cells enriched from blood (not recorded which). These receptors all come from a man between 18 and 29 years old who had recovered from COVID-19.

The rearrangement uses TRBV4-1 and TRBJ1-6; 8 positions agree with TRBD1. CDR1 is MGHRA, CDR2 YSYEKL, per germline. This CDR3 region has 17 residues. After removal of 1 base from V and 10 bases from J, the junction contained 12 bases not matched to a gene. The chain's CDR3 is CASSQGWTGSVGSPLHF. In nucleotides, the CDR3 is TGCGCCAGCAGCCAAGGGTGGACAGGGTCCGTGGGGTCACCCCTCCACTTT.

The rearrangement uses TRBV7-8 and TRBJ1-2, with 7 bases that match TRBD1. The V segment lost 0 bases and the J segment 7 bases; nucleotides outside the gene matches: 8. Looked up from germline, CDR1 is SGHVS and CDR2 is FQNEAQ. The CDR3 covers 15 residues. CDR3 protein: CASSLARDRSSGYTF. In DNA form, the CDR3 reads TGTGCCAGCAGCTTAGCGCGGGACAGAAGTTCTGGCTACACCTTC.

Here the CDR3 reads CASSAGTGMYEQYF. The CDR3 nucleotides read TGTGCCAGCAGTGCCGGGACAGGGATGTACGAGCAGTACTTC. The rearrangement uses TRBV28 and TRBJ2-7; 9 positions agree with TRBD1. The CDR3 has 14 residues. Germline V lookup: CDR1 MDHEN, CDR2 SYDVKM. With 5 bases clipped from V and 4 bases from J, the junction kept 6 bases outside the gene matches.

In its sample, this clone was seen a few times. The V call is TRBV7-8, the J call TRBJ1-6; the match to TRBD1 covers 8 bases. J gave up 7 bases and V 2 bases, and 4 bases lay outside the gene matches. Germline CDR1 and CDR2: SGHVS and FQNEAQ. The CDR3 covers 15 residues. The CDR3 DNA follows: TGTGCCAGCAGCTTAAATGGACAGGGAAATTCACCCCTCCACTTT. Amino acids: CASSLNGQGNSPLHF.

The chain links TRBV14 to TRBJ1-1; 7 nucleotides align to TRBD1. CDR3 size: 13 residues. The V gene's germline CDR1 is SGHDN and CDR2 FVKESK. Trimming at V came to 4 bases and at J to 5 bases, leaving 4 bases not matched to a gene. CDR3 nucleotide sequence: TGTGCCAGCAGCCCAGGGGGTAGAACTGAAGCTTTCTTT. This gives the protein CASSPGGRTEAFF.

V and J are TRBV14 and TRBJ1-1, with D perhaps TRBD1 (6 bases). The CDR3 runs to 16 residues. V was shortened by 1 base and J by 5 bases, with 17 bases between the two germline ends. The germline CDR1 and CDR2 sequences are SGHDN and FVKESK. The DNA for the CDR3 is TGTGCCAGCAGCCAAGGTGGAGCACAGGGAACTACTGAAGCTTTCTTT. It is translated as CASSQGGAQGTTEAFF.

This chain uses TRBV9 with TRBJ1-3; D gene uncertain. V was pared by 3 bases and J by 4 bases, with 8 bases between. Germline V lookup: CDR1 SGDLS, CDR2 YYNGEE. The CDR3 totals 13 residues. DNA for the CDR3: TGTGCCAGCAGCGCCGCCGCGGGAAACACCATATATTTT. Its translation: CASSAAAGNTIYF.

This clone was observed a handful of times. The chain joins TRBV19 to TRBJ1-3; 8 positions match TRBD1. Germline CDR1 is LNHDA and CDR2 is SQIVND (reference sequence). CDR3 length equals 14 residues. Trimming removed 3 bases from V and 4 bases from J; junction bases left unmatched: 2. This chain's CDR3 is CASSMRQGGNTIYF. CDR3 nucleotide sequence: TGTGCCAGTAGTATGCGACAGGGGGGAAACACCATATATTTT.